These T cell receptor beta chains were read from a single sample in a study of blood T cells in healthy people across ages. MiXCR, applied by TCRdb to the 5' RACE reads, yields one record per CDR3 protein. This table has 600,000 to 850,000 distinct CDR3 sequences, roughly 25% appearing once. This sample was also put to use in a study of T cells of mothers and their children.

Sequencing was performed on blood. These receptors were taken from a boy younger than 18 in good health. Both conserved end residues are part of each CDR3. Fields, in order: CDR3 protein, J gene, V gene, clone size. Clone size is stated in some rows and not others, as once, few, many or a class when expanded.

CDR3: CASSYSGQGGNEQYF
J: TRBJ2-7
V: TRBV6-5
size: few

CDR3: CASSSDRGYNEQFF
J: .
V: TRBV7-9
size: few

CDR3: CASNDGAGELFF
J: TRBJ1-4
V: TRBV19
size: .

CDR3: CASSSQTGLGNTIYF
J: TRBJ1-3
V: TRBV7-2
size: .

CDR3: CASSLSRQINQPQHF
J: TRBJ1-5
V: TRBV28
size: .

CDR3: CSALSIAGGLDEQFF
J: TRBJ2-1
V: TRBV20-1
size: .

CDR3: CASSVTGVAGETQYF
J: TRBJ2-5
V: TRBV7-3
size: few

CDR3: CASSLESAPETQYF
J: TRBJ2-5
V: TRBV11-1
size: .

CDR3: CASSEFWGAGIVETQYF
J: TRBJ2-5
V: TRBV6-1
size: few

CDR3: CASSRQGLDTQYF
J: TRBJ2-3
V: TRBV6-5
size: few

CDR3: CASSIDKVYGYTF
J: TRBJ1-2
V: TRBV19
size: .

CDR3: CATSRDPGEKLFF
J: TRBJ1-4
V: TRBV15
size: .

CDR3: CATSREQGSSYEQYF
J: TRBJ2-7
V: TRBV15
size: few

CDR3: CASSTSLGQGNLDTGELFF
J: TRBJ2-2
V: TRBV7-6
size: .

CDR3: CSVATSGRAGEQFF
J: TRBJ2-1
V: TRBV29-1
size: .

CDR3: CASRGLRGLNYGYTF
J: TRBJ1-2
V: TRBV2
size: .

CDR3: CASSSGPAGEANVLTF
J: TRBJ2-6
V: TRBV5-1
size: few

CDR3: CASSPSGLAGLYEQYF
J: TRBJ2-7
V: TRBV12-3/TRBV12-4
size: .

CDR3: CASSPLISYEQYF
J: TRBJ2-7
V: TRBV18
size: few

CDR3: CASRSGKYNEQFF
J: .
V: TRBV27
size: .

CDR3: CSARAPAGQRDEQFF
J: TRBJ2-1
V: TRBV20-1
size: few

CDR3: CATRVAEQYF
J: TRBJ2-7
V: TRBV24-1
size: few

CDR3: CSARVGLYGYTF
J: TRBJ1-2
V: TRBV20-1
size: .

CDR3: CSARDPRQGASEKLFF
J: TRBJ1-4
V: TRBV20-1
size: many

CDR3: CSATDNEQFF
J: TRBJ2-1
V: TRBV20-1
size: few

CDR3: CASTDRVVPEQYF
J: .
V: TRBV6-2/TRBV6-3
size: .

CDR3: CAISEYIDADNEQFF
J: TRBJ2-1
V: TRBV10-3
size: few

CDR3: CASRPTPVYEQYF
J: TRBJ2-7
V: TRBV7-2
size: many

CDR3: CSARTGGYTIYF
J: TRBJ1-3
V: TRBV29-1
size: few

CDR3: CASSQGDFYNEQFF
J: TRBJ2-1
V: TRBV3-1
size: few

CDR3: CASSLTIVDTEAFF
J: TRBJ1-1
V: TRBV7-9
size: few

CDR3: CASSLEVGRAISYEQYF
J: TRBJ2-7
V: TRBV7-8
size: .

CDR3: CACGRLAGQYNEQFF
J: TRBJ2-1
V: TRBV27
size: few

CDR3: CASSLAGSTWDYGYTF
J: TRBJ1-2
V: TRBV7-8
size: many